The 25 T cell receptor beta chains below were found in one sample sequenced in a study of tumor-infiltrating lymphocytes in primary liver carcinoma. The study co-extracted DNA and RNA from 20-30 mg of unsorted bulk tissue. Total RNA (roughly 530 ng) served as template for TCR beta cDNA synthesis primed by a constant-region primer. Researchers made the TCR beta libraries by running three nested multiplex PCR rounds with slightly modified ARM-PCR. The opening two PCR rounds, around 9 cycles each, paired TRBV1-TRBV30 forward primers with a C-beta reverse primer. TCRdb analysed the multiplex PCR reads with MiXCR anew, one entry per CDR3 protein. The sample consists of roughly 80,000 distinct CDR3 sequences, 60% to 75% of them appearing once. Specimen: liver tumor tissue from sampling region 1. Subset in this sample: tumor region T1, superior pole. Every receptor here comes from a man between 40 and 49 years old with primary liver carcinoma and hepatitis B virus infection.

About this clonotype: Here the CDR3 omits its conserved ending phenylalanine or tryptophan, so a read error is the likely source. This chain links TRBV12-3 or TRBV12-4 with TRBJ2-1, with 7 bases fitting TRBD2. The ends lost 5 bases at V and 6 bases at J; junction bases unmatched: 7. This CDR3 has 14 amino acids. CDR3 DNA sequence: TGTGCCAGCAGTAAACTGGCGGGGGTCAATGAGCAGTTCCTC. Translation: CASSKLAGVNEQFL.

The chain couples TRBV7-9 to TRBJ2-3; no reliable D call. V lost 5 bases, J lost 4 bases, and 10 bases lay in between. This CDR3 is 13 amino acids long. The germline gives CDR1 SEHNR, CDR2 FQNEAQ (reference sequence). This chain's CDR3 is CASSPSVPDTQYF. In DNA form, the CDR3 reads TGTGCCAGCAGCCCCAGCGTTCCAGATACGCAGTATTTT.

A word on this clonotype: No conserved phenylalanine or tryptophan is present at the end of the CDR3, so a read error is the likely explanation. CDR3 coding DNA: TGTGCCAGTAGCTTGGATATCGGACAAGCCATGGGTGAGCAGTTCTTG. Translating it yields CASSLDIGQAMGEQFL. The V gene is TRBV11-2, the J gene TRBJ2-1, with D perhaps TRBD1 (5 bases). This CDR3 has 16 residues. From germline, CDR1 is SGHAT and CDR2 FQNNGV.

This clonotype was found a few times. The chain recombines TRBV11-2 with TRBJ1-1; D call uncertain. This CDR3 spans 13 amino acids. Trimming removed 1 base from V and 11 bases from J, with 14 bases in between. CDR1 is SGHAT, CDR2 FQNNGV, per germline. Here the CDR3 reads CASSLVIGLGAFF. DNA for the CDR3: TGTGCCAGCAGCTTAGTGATTGGCTTGGGGGCTTTCTTT.

A note on this clonotype: This may come from a read error, since a much larger clone is one base off. This chain links TRBV6-5 with TRBJ1-5; D gene uncertain. V lost 6 bases and J lost 2, with 14 bases in between. From germline, CDR1 is MNHEY and CDR2 SVGAGI. The length of the CDR3 is 15 residues. The CDR3 DNA reads TGTGCCAGCAGAGAAAACCGGGTCGGCAATCAGCCCCAGCATTTT. Encoded protein: CASRENRVGNQPQHF.

Concerning this clonotype: This likely comes from a read error, as the CDR3 has no conserved phenylalanine or tryptophan at its end. The CDR3 is CASSKAPGTGGAEQYL. CDR3 coding DNA: TGTGCCAGCAGCAAAGCCCCCGGGACAGGGGGCGCGGAGCAGTACTTA. This chain uses TRBV6-5 with TRBJ2-7; 12 positions match TRBD1. Germline CDR1 MNHEY, CDR2 SVGAGI. Losses at the gene ends were 6 bases for V and 7 bases for J; bases not matched to a gene: 13. The CDR3 is 16 amino acids.

This clonotype was seen repeatedly, ten times or more. This chain joins TRBV28 and TRBJ2-5; D call uncertain. V was pared by 5 bases and J by 1 base, with 14 bases between. The CDR3 loop spans 15 amino acids. The germline V gene has CDR1 MDHEN and CDR2 SYDVKM. The CDR3 reads CASSILRPLQETQYF. The CDR3 DNA follows: TGTGCCAGCAGTATACTCCGGCCCCTCCAAGAGACCCAGTACTTC.

A word on this clonotype: A much larger clone lies a single base off, so this may be a read error. The chain has TRBV28 and TRBJ2-3; a weak D match, TRBD1 (5 bases). The CDR3 length is 15 residues. Germline V gives CDR1 MDHEN, CDR2 SYDVKM. This CDR3 reads CASSLIGQGTDRQYF. The CDR3 DNA follows: TGTGCCAGCAGTTTAATCGGACAAGGCACAGATAGGCAGTATTTT.

A note on this clonotype: Germline and junction disagree at one end, which may indicate a read error. The chain combines TRBV4-2 with TRBJ2-7; 10 nucleotides align to TRBD2. CDR1 and CDR2 from the germline V gene are LGHNA and YNFKEQ. CDR3 size: 16 residues. The CDR3 loop reads CVSNQVSSGSSYEQYF. Written as DNA, the CDR3 is TGCGTCAGCAACCAAGTCTCTAGCGGGAGCTCCTACGAGCAGTACTTC.

This clonotype appeared once. Mismatch with germline at one junction end may stem from a read error. The CDR3 DNA is TGTACCAGCAATTACGTCGGGGACGGCACAGATACGCAGTATTTT. Translation: CTSNYVGDGTDTQYF. The chain is built from TRBV6-6 and TRBJ2-3, with D tentatively TRBD1 or TRBD2 (5 bases each). The CDR3 spans 15 residues. Germline V gene sequence: CDR1 MNHNY, CDR2 SVGAGI (reference sequence).

There are a few counts of this clonotype. A clone one base away is much larger, so this may be a read error. V and J are TRBV11-2 and TRBJ2-3; the match to TRBD1 covers 10 bases. The CDR3 totals 17 residues. J lost 8 bases, V lost 0 bases, and 11 bases had no gene match. Looked up from germline, CDR1 is SGHAT and CDR2 is FQNNGV. The CDR3 here is CASSLDLGTGANVTQYF. The CDR3 bases are TGTGCCAGCAGCTTAGATCTTGGGACAGGGGCGAACGTTACGCAGTATTTT.

This chain joins TRBV30 and TRBJ2-5; D unresolved. The CDR3 consists of 15 residues. V was pared by 0 bases and J by 2 bases, with 13 bases between. Germline CDR1 is GTSNPN and CDR2 is SVGIG (reference sequence). In DNA form, the CDR3 reads TGTGCCTGGAGTGTATATTGGCAGGTTCAAGAGACCCAGTACTTC. This codes for CAWSVYWQVQETQYF.

This sequence joins TRBV29-1 and TRBJ2-1; 8 bases fit TRBD2. This CDR3 has 14 residues. The germline CDR1 and CDR2 sequences are SQVTM and ANQGSEA. The junction had 17 bases not matched to a gene; V was cut back by 7 bases and J by 12 bases. The DNA of the CDR3 is TGCAGCGCCGCCACGAGCGGGAGATTGTATGGGCAGTTCTTC. It encodes CSAATSGRLYGQFF.

This clonotype has a handful of counts. This clone may be a read error of a much larger clone one base away. V is TRBV7-9 and J is TRBJ2-3, with unresolved D. CDR1 is SEHNR, CDR2 FQNEAQ, per germline (reference sequence). Between the trimmed V and J ends, which lost 5 bases and 4 bases, there was a span of 13 bases. This CDR3 region has 14 residues. The CDR3 here is CASSLREVADTQYF. DNA for the CDR3: TGTGCCAGCAGCCTGCGAGAGGTCGCAGATACGCAGTATTTT.

Ten or more counts support this clonotype. This chain uses TRBV12-3 or TRBV12-4 with TRBJ2-2, with no clear D. CDR3 length equals 12 residues. V dropped 7 bases and J dropped 6 bases, with 9 bases sitting between them. In DNA form, the CDR3 reads TGTGCCAGCATTAAGGGCCCCGGGGAGCTGTTTTTT. Translation: CASIKGPGELFF.

Note on this clonotype: The DNA is left out, because the CDR3 cannot be placed on it with certainty; the CDR3 is given as TCRdb lists it. The V gene is TRBV6-2 or TRBV6-3, the J gene TRBJ1-1; TRBD1, the table's D call, lacks a check against the DNA. The CDR3 extends over 17 residues, inclusive of both ends. The germline V gene encodes CDR1 MNHEY and CDR2 SVGEGT. CDR3 loop: CASSSSPLQGDNTEAFF.

About this clonotype itself: The junction shows a germline mismatch at one end, possibly a read error. The rearrangement links TRBV29-1 to TRBJ1-1; no reliable D call. Germline CDR1 and CDR2: SQVTM and ANQGSEA. The CDR3 contains 13 residues. CDR3 sequence reads: CGVEDLVGSEAFF. Written as DNA, the CDR3 is TGTGGCGTTGAAGATCTAGTAGGAAGCGAAGCTTTCTTT.

In the case of this clonotype: A junction boundary mismatches the germline segment, possibly from a read error. The chain joins TRBV10-2 to TRBJ2-1; D is unclear. Germline V lookup: CDR1 WSHSY, CDR2 SAAADI. The CDR3 is 12 amino acids. This CDR3 is CASSKNRNEKLF. CDR3 DNA: TGCGCCAGCAGCAAGAACCGCAATGAGAAGCTCTTC.

V and J are TRBV4-1 and TRBJ2-7; tentatively, D is TRBD2 (5 bases). Trimming removed 9 bases from V and 2 bases from J, with 26 bases in between. This CDR3 has 17 amino acids. Germline V gene sequence: CDR1 MGHRA, CDR2 YSYEKL. In DNA, the CDR3 is TGCGCCAGTACCCTCGCTAGAGGGTACTTTTCCACCTACGAGCAGTACTTC. Translating it yields CASTLARGYFSTYEQYF.

As to this clonotype: The junction differs from germline at one of its ends, possibly a read error. The DNA for the CDR3 is TGTGCCAGCAGCCAAGAGCTGGGATACACCGGGGAGCTGTTTTTC. Its protein is CASSQELGYTGELFF. The V call is TRBV4-2, the J call TRBJ2-2; a weak D match, TRBD2 (5 bases). CDR1 and CDR2 from the germline V gene are LGHNA and YNFKEQ. The CDR3 sequence is 15 residues long.

V is TRBV29-1 and J is TRBJ2-3; D is possibly TRBD1 (5 bases). The CDR3 totals 13 residues. CDR1 and CDR2 (germline): SQVTM, ANQGSEA. The CDR3 region is CRTRTGNTDTQYF. CDR3 coding DNA: TGCAGAACCCGTACAGGAAACACAGATACGCAGTATTTT.

Points on this clonotype: Since the CDR3 does not end with the conserved phenylalanine or tryptophan, this likely comes from a read error. The chain's CDR3 is CSVEPLTGGTCNEQFL. CDR3 DNA: TGCAGCGTTGAACCCCTGACTGGCGGGACCTGCAATGAGCAGTTCCTC. The rearrangement links TRBV29-1 to TRBJ2-1, with a possible D match to TRBD2 (6 bases). V was clipped by 2 bases and J by 6 bases, with 20 bases between them. Germline V gene lookup returns CDR1 SQVTM and CDR2 ANQGSEA. CDR3 length: 16 residues.

V and J are TRBV6-1 and TRBJ2-5; D is uncertain. The V end was cut by 8 bases, the J end by 1 base, with 8 bases between. The CDR3 consists of 12 residues. CDR1 is MNHNS and CDR2 is SASEGT in the germline V gene. CDR3 amino acids: CASSMVQETQYF. The CDR3 region has the DNA TGTGCCAGCTCTATGGTCCAAGAGACCCAGTACTTC.

Comment on this clonotype: It is likely a read error, because the conserved phenylalanine at the end of the CDR3 is missing. This chain links TRBV4-2 with TRBJ2-6, with D uncertain. The germline gives CDR1 LGHNA, CDR2 YNFKEQ. This CDR3 is built from 17 residues. Trimming pared 4 bases from V and 1 base from J, leaving 14 bases between. As DNA, the CDR3 is TGTGCCAGCAGCCCCCAAGAAGATTTGTCTGGGGCCAACGTCCTGACTCTC. Protein product: CASSPQEDLSGANVLTL.

A remark on this clonotype: The junction does not match germline at one end; this may be a read error. The genes are TRBV30 and TRBJ1-1, with 8 positions matching TRBD1. The CDR3 length is 13 residues. The germline CDR1 and CDR2 sequences are GTSNPN and SVGIG (reference sequence). CDR3 protein: CVWTRGQNTEAFF. CDR3 DNA: TGTGTCTGGACCAGGGGGCAGAACACTGAAGCTTTCTTT.